This T cell receptor (beta chain) was obtained from a study of identical twins. Points from the study as a whole: Conclusions rested on cross-sectional statistics rather than following the same donors.

For this clonotype: The antigen remains undetermined.

CDR3 length: 14 amino acids. Trimming took 0 bases from V and 5 from J, leaving 12 bases between them. In germline, CDR1 is SGHRS, CDR2 YFSETQ. Each CDR3 protein is one row after TCRdb ran MiXCR on the 5' RACE reads. The sample has some 190,000 distinct CDR3 sequences, more than 15% seen once. This same sample was also taken into another study, of T cells expressing NK-cell markers.

The receptor was isolated from a woman under 30 in good health. Material: CD8+ T cells sorted from blood. The chain couples TRBV5-1 to TRBJ2-7, with D perhaps TRBD1 (7 bases). In DNA form, the CDR3 reads TGCGCCAGCAGCTTGGTGGCGGGACAGAACGAGCAGTACTTC. Translated, it gives CASSLVAGQNEQYF. The complete variable domain, with remaining parts taken from reference TRBV5-1 and TRBJ2-7, reads KAGVTQTPRYLIKTRGQQVTLSCSPISGHRSVSWYQQTPGQGLQFLFEYFSETQRNKGNFPGRFSGRQFSNSRSEMNVSTLELGDSALYLCASSLVAGQNEQYFGPGTRLTVT.